The clone carrying this T cell receptor (beta chain) showed up just once. Its antigen is not identified. The germline CDR1 and CDR2 sequences are SQVTM and ANQGSEA. V gave up 7 bases and J gave up 8 bases, with 18 bases separating them. This CDR3 is 13 amino acids long. Profiling relied on immunoSEQ multiplex PCR, and the TCRdb table lists in-frame clones only, not all of them. In the table there are roughly 1,500,000 clones, approximately 98% of which are singletons. These data come from a study of shared clonotypes between healthy human individuals. Regarding the study as a whole: Richness estimates generally favored naive over memory subsets.

The chain combines TRBV29-1 with TRBJ2-1, with D perhaps matching TRBD1 or TRBD2 (5 bases each). Sequenced input: naive CD4+ T cells sorted from blood. Subset denoted: CD45RA+ positively selected. The sequence was obtained from a man between 25 and 39 years old in good health. CDR3 DNA sequence: TGCAGCGGCACCCTTTCGAGGGGCCATGAGCAGTTCTTC. Protein: CSGTLSRGHEQFF.